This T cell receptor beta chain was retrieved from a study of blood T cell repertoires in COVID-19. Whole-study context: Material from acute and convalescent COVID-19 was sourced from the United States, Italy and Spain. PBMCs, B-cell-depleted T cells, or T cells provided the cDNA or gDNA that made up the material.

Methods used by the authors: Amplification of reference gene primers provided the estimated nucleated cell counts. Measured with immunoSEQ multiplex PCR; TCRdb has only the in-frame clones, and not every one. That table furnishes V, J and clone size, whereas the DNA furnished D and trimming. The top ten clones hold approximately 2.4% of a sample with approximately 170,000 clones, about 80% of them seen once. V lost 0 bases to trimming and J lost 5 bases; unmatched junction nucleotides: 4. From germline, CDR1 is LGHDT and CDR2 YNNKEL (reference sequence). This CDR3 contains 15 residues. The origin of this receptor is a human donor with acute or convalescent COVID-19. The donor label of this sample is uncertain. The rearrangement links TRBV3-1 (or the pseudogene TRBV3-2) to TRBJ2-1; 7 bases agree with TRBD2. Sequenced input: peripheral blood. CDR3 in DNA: TGTGCCAGCAGCCAAGAGGGGGGAGGGAACAATGAGCAGTTCTTC. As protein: CASSQEGGGNNEQFF.